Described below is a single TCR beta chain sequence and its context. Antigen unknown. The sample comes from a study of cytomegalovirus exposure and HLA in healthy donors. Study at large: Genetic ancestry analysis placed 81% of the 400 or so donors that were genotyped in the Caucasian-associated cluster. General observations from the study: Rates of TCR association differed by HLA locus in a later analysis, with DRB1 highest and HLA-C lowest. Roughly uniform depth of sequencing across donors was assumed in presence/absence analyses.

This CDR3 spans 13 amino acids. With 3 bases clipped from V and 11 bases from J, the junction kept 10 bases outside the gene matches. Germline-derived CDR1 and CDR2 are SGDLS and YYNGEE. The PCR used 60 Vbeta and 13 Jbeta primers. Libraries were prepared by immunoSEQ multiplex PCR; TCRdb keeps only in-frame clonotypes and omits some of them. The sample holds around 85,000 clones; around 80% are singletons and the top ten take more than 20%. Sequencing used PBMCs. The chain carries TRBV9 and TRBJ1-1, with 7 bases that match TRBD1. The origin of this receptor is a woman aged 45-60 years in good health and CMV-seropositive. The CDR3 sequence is CASSGTGVRGAFF. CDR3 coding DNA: TGTGCCAGCAGCGGAACAGGGGTCCGGGGGGCTTTCTTT.